One T cell receptor beta chain is described in this entry. Its matching antigen is unknown. The source of the sample is a study of glioma-infiltrating T cells after dendritic cell vaccination. Study information: Patients had newly diagnosed or recurrent glioblastoma and received dendritic cell vaccines. Overall study results and limits: Survival was not directly related to TCR clonality in these patients.

The sample's time point: after dendritic cell vaccination, including at tumor progression/relapse. Using immunoSEQ multiplex PCR, the repertoire was profiled, and TCRdb retains in-frame clones only, with some absent. The repertoire includes roughly 60,000 clones, around 86% of them detected once, and around 10% sits in the top ten. The CDR3 is 13 amino acids. Germline CDR1 SEHNR, CDR2 FQNEAQ (reference sequence). Trimming shortened V by 5 bases and J by 4 bases, and 11 bases separated the two germline ends. This TCR was sampled from a human donor with glioblastoma. Sequencing used blood, obtained after dendritic cell vaccination. V usage is TRBV7-9 and J usage is TRBJ1-2; TRBD1 might be the D (5 bases). CDR3 protein: CASSDRGGYGYTF. The CDR3 DNA reads as TGTGCCAGCAGCGACCGGGGGGGCTATGGCTACACCTTC.